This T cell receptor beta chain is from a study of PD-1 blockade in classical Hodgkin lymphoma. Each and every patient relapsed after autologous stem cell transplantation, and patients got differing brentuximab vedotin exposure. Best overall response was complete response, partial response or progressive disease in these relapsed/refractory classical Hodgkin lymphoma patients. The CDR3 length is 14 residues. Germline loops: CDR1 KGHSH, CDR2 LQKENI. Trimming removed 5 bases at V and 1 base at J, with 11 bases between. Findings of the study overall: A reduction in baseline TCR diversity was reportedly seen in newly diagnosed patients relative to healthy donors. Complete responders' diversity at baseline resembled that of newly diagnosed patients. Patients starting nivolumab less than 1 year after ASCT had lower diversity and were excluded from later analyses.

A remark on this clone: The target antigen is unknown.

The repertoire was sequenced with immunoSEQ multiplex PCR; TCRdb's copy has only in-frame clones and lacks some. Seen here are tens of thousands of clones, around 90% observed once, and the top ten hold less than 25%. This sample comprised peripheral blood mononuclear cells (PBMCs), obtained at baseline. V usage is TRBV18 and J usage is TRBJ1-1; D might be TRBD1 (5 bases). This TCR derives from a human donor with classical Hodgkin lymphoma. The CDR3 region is CASSSQGKNTEAFF. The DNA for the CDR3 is TGTGCCAGCTCATCTCAGGGAAAGAACACTGAAGCTTTCTTT.